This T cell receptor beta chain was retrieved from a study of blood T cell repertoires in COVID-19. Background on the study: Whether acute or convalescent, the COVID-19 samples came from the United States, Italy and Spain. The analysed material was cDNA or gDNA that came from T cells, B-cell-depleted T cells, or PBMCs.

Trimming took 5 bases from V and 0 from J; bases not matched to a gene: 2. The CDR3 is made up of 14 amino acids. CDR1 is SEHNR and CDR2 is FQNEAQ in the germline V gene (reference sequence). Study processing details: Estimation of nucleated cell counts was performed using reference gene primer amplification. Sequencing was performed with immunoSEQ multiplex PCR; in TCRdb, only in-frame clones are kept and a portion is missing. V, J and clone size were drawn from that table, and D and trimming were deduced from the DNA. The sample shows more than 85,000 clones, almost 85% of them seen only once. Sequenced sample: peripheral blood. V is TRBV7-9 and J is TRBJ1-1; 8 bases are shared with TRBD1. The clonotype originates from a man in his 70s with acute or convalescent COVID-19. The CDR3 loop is CASSRTGMNTEAFF. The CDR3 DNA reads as TGTGCCAGCAGCAGGACAGGGATGAACACTGAAGCTTTCTTT.